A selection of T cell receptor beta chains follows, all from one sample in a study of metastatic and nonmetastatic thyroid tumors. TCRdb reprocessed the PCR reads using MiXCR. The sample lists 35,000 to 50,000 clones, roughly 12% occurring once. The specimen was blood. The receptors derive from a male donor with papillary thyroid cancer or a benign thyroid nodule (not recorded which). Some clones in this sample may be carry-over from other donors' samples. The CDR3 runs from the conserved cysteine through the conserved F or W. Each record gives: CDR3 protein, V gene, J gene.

cdr3_aa: CATGTSDTDTQYF; v_call: TRBV15; j_call: TRBJ2-3
cdr3_aa: CASSRAGEPYEQYF; v_call: TRBV5-1; j_call: TRBJ2-7
cdr3_aa: CASSMDRGINTEAFF; v_call: TRBV19; j_call: TRBJ1-1
cdr3_aa: CASSLVGRDYGYTF; v_call: TRBV7-2; j_call: TRBJ1-2
cdr3_aa: CALDGTSGLTYNEQFF; v_call: TRBV11-1; j_call: TRBJ2-1
cdr3_aa: CASSLKGGLSNYGYTF; v_call: TRBV4-1; j_call: TRBJ1-2
cdr3_aa: CVTSDPAGTDTQYF; v_call: TRBV24-1; j_call: TRBJ2-3
cdr3_aa: CASSFSGAIYEQYF; v_call: TRBV7-6; j_call: TRBJ2-7
cdr3_aa: CASRLDRASSYEQYF; v_call: TRBV28; j_call: TRBJ2-7
cdr3_aa: CASSLVRLGQGNYEQYF; v_call: TRBV4-1; j_call: TRBJ2-7
cdr3_aa: CASSLNGGVNQPQHF; v_call: TRBV5-6; j_call: TRBJ1-5
cdr3_aa: CASSMGSASYMETQYF; v_call: TRBV6-2/TRBV6-3; j_call: TRBJ2-5
cdr3_aa: CSARSEVGRRGAYEQYF; v_call: TRBV20-1; j_call: TRBJ2-7
cdr3_aa: CSAISGITDTQYF; v_call: TRBV20-1; j_call: TRBJ2-3
cdr3_aa: CASSLAGEQETQYF; v_call: TRBV3-1; j_call: TRBJ2-5
cdr3_aa: CASSRQGANEQFF; v_call: TRBV28; j_call: TRBJ2-1